The text below deals with one T cell receptor beta chain. What it binds is not known. The record originates from a study of shared clonotypes between healthy human individuals. The CDR3 is 16 amino acids. The germline V and J ends were trimmed by 4 bases and 4 bases, with 14 bases remaining between them. CDR1 and CDR2 from the germline V gene are MNHEY and SMNVEV (reference sequence). Study-wide points: Generally, estimated richness proved larger in naive subsets than it did in memory subsets.

Genomic DNA from each subset was divided evenly over several immunoSEQ plates. Profiled with immunoSEQ multiplex PCR; TCRdb holds only in-frame clones, not every one. The data contain a few million clones, 95% of them singletons. The chain joins TRBV27 to TRBJ1-6; weak D call: TRBD1 (5 bases). This sequence originates from a man aged 18 to 29 in good health. The sequenced material came from naive CD4+ T cells sorted from blood. Sample subset: CD45RA+ positively selected. The CDR3: CASSSILGRYNSPLHF. DNA for the CDR3: TGTGCCAGCAGTTCCATCTTGGGACGTTATAATTCACCCCTCCACTTT.